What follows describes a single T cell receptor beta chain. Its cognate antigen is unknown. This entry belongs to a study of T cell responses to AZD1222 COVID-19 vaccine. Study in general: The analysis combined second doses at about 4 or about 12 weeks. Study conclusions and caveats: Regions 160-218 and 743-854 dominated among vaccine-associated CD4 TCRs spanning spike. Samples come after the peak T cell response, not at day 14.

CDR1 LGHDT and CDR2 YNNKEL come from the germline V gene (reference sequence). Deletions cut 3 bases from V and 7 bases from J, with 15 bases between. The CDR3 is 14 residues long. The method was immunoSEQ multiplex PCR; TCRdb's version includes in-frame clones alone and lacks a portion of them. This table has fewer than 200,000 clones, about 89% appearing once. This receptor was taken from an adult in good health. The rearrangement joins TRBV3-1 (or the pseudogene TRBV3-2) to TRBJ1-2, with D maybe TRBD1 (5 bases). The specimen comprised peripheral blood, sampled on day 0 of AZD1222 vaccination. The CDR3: CASSHGTGRVGYTF. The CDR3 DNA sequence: TGTGCCAGCAGCCACGGGACGGGACGGGTTGGCTACACCTTC.